A single sample gave rise to the 13 T cell receptor beta chains below, sequenced in a study of blood T cell repertoires in COVID-19. The table came from immunoSEQ multiplex PCR; TCRdb's copy has only in-frame clones and leaves some out. The data hold 150,000 to 200,000 clones, with 88% observed a single time. Material for sequencing was peripheral blood. The receptors shown here come from a man in his fifties who had recovered from COVID-19.

The chain carries TRBV5-1 and TRBJ1-2; D perhaps matches TRBD1 (6 bases). V gave up 0 bases and J gave up 4 bases, with 10 bases separating them. The CDR3 totals 14 residues. Germline lookup yields CDR1 SGHRS and CDR2 YFSETQ. The CDR3 DNA reads TGCGCCAGCAGCTTGGAAGCACAGGGCTATGGCTACACCTTC. Its protein is CASSLEAQGYGYTF.

The chain uses TRBV10-2 and TRBJ2-3; 9 nucleotides match TRBD2. The length of the CDR3 is 15 residues. Germline V lookup: CDR1 WSHSY, CDR2 SAAADI. Trimming took 6 bases from V and 2 from J; bases not matched to a gene: 6. In DNA, the CDR3 is TGCGCCAGCAGGAACAGCGGGGGGTCCACAGATACGCAGTATTTT. Its translation: CASRNSGGSTDTQYF.

This chain connects TRBV7-6 to TRBJ2-3; TRBD2 matches 7 bases. Trimming removed 2 bases from V and 4 bases from J; junction bases left unmatched: 3. The CDR3 covers 14 residues. From germline, CDR1 is SGHVS and CDR2 FNYEAQ. CDR3 DNA: TGTGCCAGCAGCTTACTGCTAGCGGCAGATACGCAGTATTTT. Translated: CASSLLLAADTQYF.

In its sample, this clone was seen a few times. CDR3 sequence reads: CARSLDWHRGNSPLHF. CDR3 coding DNA: TGTGCCAGAAGCTTGGATTGGCACAGGGGTAATTCACCCCTCCACTTT. The V gene is TRBV5-3, the J gene TRBJ1-6, with 7 nucleotides matching TRBD1. TRBV5-3 is an ORF, with its function uncertain. Unmatched junction bases numbered 6, after V lost 0 bases and J lost 6 bases. The CDR3 runs to 16 residues.

V is TRBV6-6 and J is TRBJ2-6; 10 nucleotides match TRBD1. Germline assignment: CDR1 MNHNY and CDR2 SVGAGI (reference sequence). V shed 5 bases, J shed 3 bases, and the junction held 10 bases outside the gene matches. The CDR3 sequence is 18 residues long. CDR3 loop: CASSLTQDRGSGANVLTF. DNA of the CDR3: TGTGCCAGCAGTCTCACCCAGGACAGGGGGAGTGGGGCCAACGTCCTGACTTTC.

The gene calls are TRBV4-1 and TRBJ2-1, with 7 bases fitting TRBD2. The germline V gene encodes CDR1 MGHRA and CDR2 YSYEKL. CDR3 size: 16 residues. V gave up 3 bases and J gave up 1 base; unmatched junction bases: 6. Here the CDR3 DNA reads TGCGCCAGCAGCCAGCCAACCGGGAGGTCCTACAATGAGCAGTTCTTC. Translating gives CASSQPTGRSYNEQFF.

This clone was seen only once. Other nucleotide sequences from this sample produce the same CDR3. This sequence joins TRBV9 and TRBJ2-2; TRBD2 matches at 7 bases. V gave up 0 bases and J gave up 3 bases; unmatched junction bases: 5. The CDR3 consists of 16 residues. Looked up from germline, CDR1 is SGDLS and CDR2 is YYNGEE. CDR3 DNA: TGTGCCAGCAGCGTAGTGGGCGGGAGAGACACCGGGGAGCTGTTTTTT. Translation gives CASSVVGGRDTGELFF.

The gene calls are TRBV19 and TRBJ1-1, with unresolved D. Germline lookup yields CDR1 LNHDA and CDR2 SQIVND (reference sequence). This CDR3 has 11 residues. V shed 1 base and J shed 6 bases, with 3 bases lying between them. The CDR3, as DNA: TGTGCCAGTAGTATAGGCGCTGAAGCTTTCTTT. Encoded protein: CASSIGAEAFF.

This chain links TRBV9 with TRBJ2-5; 9 bases align to TRBD2. V shed 2 bases, J shed 5 bases, and the junction held 7 bases outside the gene matches. Germline V gives CDR1 SGDLS, CDR2 YYNGEE. CDR3 length: 15 residues. This CDR3 is CASSVGGGAMETQYF. The CDR3 DNA follows: TGTGCCAGCAGCGTCGGCGGGGGGGCCATGGAGACCCAGTACTTC.

The chain carries TRBV7-2 and TRBJ2-4; 8 nucleotides match TRBD1. The CDR3 is made up of 15 amino acids. The V and J ends lost 1 base and 4 bases, in that order; junction bases with no gene match: 3. Looked up from germline, CDR1 is SGHTA and CDR2 is FQGNSA. The CDR3 is CASSLVGQAKNIQYF. In nucleotides, the CDR3 is TGTGCCAGCAGCTTAGTGGGACAGGCTAAAAACATTCAGTACTTC.

V gene TRBV9 combines with J gene TRBJ2-3, with D perhaps matching TRBD2 (5 bases). This CDR3 is 15 amino acids long. Germline V lookup: CDR1 SGDLS, CDR2 YYNGEE. Trimming removed 0 bases from V and 2 bases from J, with 10 bases in between. The CDR3 bases are TGTGCCAGCAGCGTAGTTACGGGGAACACAGATACGCAGTATTTT. This gives the protein CASSVVTGNTDTQYF.

The chain has TRBV27 and TRBJ2-3; no reliable D call. The length of the CDR3 is 14 residues. V dropped 5 bases and J dropped 0 bases, with 9 bases sitting between them. CDR1 MNHEY and CDR2 SMNVEV come from the germline V gene (reference sequence). The CDR3 protein is CASSVPGSTDTQYF. DNA of the CDR3: TGTGCCAGCAGTGTTCCCGGGAGCACAGATACGCAGTATTTT.

This sequence joins TRBV19 and TRBJ1-2; 7 bases line up with TRBD1. Per the germline V gene, CDR1 is LNHDA and CDR2 is SQIVND (reference sequence). V lost 5 bases to trimming and J lost 3 bases; unmatched junction nucleotides: 6. This CDR3 region has 14 residues. As DNA, the CDR3 is TGTGCCAGTAGTCGAGGAGGGGGCGACTATGGCTACACCTTC. Translating gives CASSRGGGDYGYTF. Full variable domain (remainder filled in from reference TRBV19 and TRBJ1-2): DGGITQSPKYLFRKEGQNVTLSCEQNLNHDAMYWYRQDPGQGLRLIYYSQIVNDFQKGDIAEGYSVSREKKESFPLTVTSAQKNPTAFYLCASSRGGGDYGYTFGSGTRLTVV.